A single sample gave rise to the 3 T cell receptor beta chains below, sequenced in a study of T cell responses to AZD1222 COVID-19 vaccine. The table came from immunoSEQ multiplex PCR; TCRdb's copy has only in-frame clones and leaves some out. This table has under 200,000 clones, approximately 92% appearing once. The material was peripheral blood, obtained on day 0 of AZD1222 vaccination. The origin of the receptors is an adult in good health.

This rearrangement joins TRBV5-1 to TRBJ1-3; D gene ambiguous. Germline values: CDR1 SGHRS, CDR2 YFSETQ. Between the trimmed V and J ends, which lost 4 bases and 3 bases, there was a span of 8 bases. This CDR3 is built from 13 residues. The CDR3 loop is CASSPGHGNTIYF. The CDR3 DNA reads TGCGCCAGCAGCCCCGGGCATGGAAACACCATATATTTT.

This CDR3 is CASSTGEGRNEAFF. In DNA, the CDR3 is TGTGCCAGCTCCACGGGGGAAGGGAGGAATGAAGCTTTCTTT. This chain uses TRBV18 with TRBJ1-1; possibly TRBD1 for D (5 bases). The CDR3 is 14 residues long. Germline V CDR1 and CDR2: KGHSH, LQKENI. Trimming pared 6 bases from V and 7 bases from J, leaving 18 bases between.

The chain recombines TRBV7-2 with TRBJ1-5; no firm D call. V was trimmed by 5 bases and J by 0 bases, leaving 5 bases between them. In germline, CDR1 is SGHTA, CDR2 FQGNSA. The CDR3 covers 13 residues. The CDR3 loop is CASSESSNQPQHF. CDR3 DNA sequence: TGTGCCAGCAGCGAGAGTAGCAATCAGCCCCAGCATTTT.